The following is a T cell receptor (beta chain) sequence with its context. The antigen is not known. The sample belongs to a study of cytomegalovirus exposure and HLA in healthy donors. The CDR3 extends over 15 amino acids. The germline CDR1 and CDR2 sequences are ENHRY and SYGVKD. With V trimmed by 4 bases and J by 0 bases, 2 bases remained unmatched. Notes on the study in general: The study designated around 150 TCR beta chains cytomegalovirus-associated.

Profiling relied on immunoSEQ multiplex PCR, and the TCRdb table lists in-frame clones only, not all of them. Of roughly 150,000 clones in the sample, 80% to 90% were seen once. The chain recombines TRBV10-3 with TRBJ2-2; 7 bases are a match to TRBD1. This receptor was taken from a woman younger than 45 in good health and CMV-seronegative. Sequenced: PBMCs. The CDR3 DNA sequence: TGTGCCATCAGTGGGGGGACAGCGAACACCGGGGAGCTGTTTTTT. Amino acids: CAISGGTANTGELFF.